A single sample gave rise to the 27 T cell receptor beta chains below, sequenced in a study of OX40 agonist ivuxolimab in advanced cancers. TCRdb keeps only in-frame clones here, not all; method: immunoSEQ multiplex PCR. The sample gives over 50,000 clones, around 92% of which show up once; around 15% is in the top ten. Sequenced here: CD4+ or CD8+ T cells sorted from blood, sampled in a trial of the OX40 agonist ivuxolimab. The receptors shown here come from an adult with an advanced solid tumor such as melanoma, head and neck, liver or kidney cancer.

CDR3 amino acids: CASSEEGGVVNEQFF. CDR3 nucleotides: TGTGCCAGCAGTGAAGAGGGGGGGGTGGTCAATGAGCAGTTCTTC. The rearrangement uses TRBV6-1 and TRBJ2-1; D perhaps matches TRBD2 (7 bases). Trimming took off 1 base at V and 6 bases at J, with 13 bases between the two ends. CDR3 length equals 15 residues. The germline V gene has CDR1 MNHNS and CDR2 SASEGT.

The chain combines TRBV10-3 with TRBJ2-3, with 15 bases aligning to TRBD2. The junction had 5 bases not matched to a gene; V was cut back by 4 bases and J by 6 bases. The CDR3 runs to 16 residues. Germline CDR1 and CDR2: ENHRY and SYGVKD. This CDR3 reads CAISGPGLAGGDTQYF. In nucleotides, the CDR3 is TGTGCCATCAGTGGCCCGGGACTAGCGGGAGGCGATACGCAGTATTTT.

This rearrangement joins TRBV12-5 to TRBJ2-5, with 9 bases that match TRBD1. CDR1 is LGHNT and CDR2 is FRNRAP in the germline V gene. Trimming at V came to 5 bases and at J to 5 bases, leaving 6 bases not matched to a gene. The length of the CDR3 is 14 residues. CDR3 bases: TGTGCTAGTGGTGAGGACAGGGGATGGGAGACCCAGTACTTC. This translates into CASGEDRGWETQYF.

The rearrangement links TRBV6-6 to TRBJ2-5; D is unresolved. The CDR3 has 13 amino acids. Trimming shortened V by 6 bases and J by 3 bases, and 11 bases separated the two germline ends. CDR1 is MNHNY, CDR2 SVGAGI, per germline (reference sequence). The CDR3 protein is CASSPNEEETQYF. In nucleotides, the CDR3 is TGTGCCAGCAGCCCCAACGAAGAAGAGACCCAGTACTTC.

The chain uses TRBV4-1 and TRBJ1-4, with unresolved D. The ends were cut back, 0 bases at V and 0 bases at J, with 11 bases in the middle. The germline V gene encodes CDR1 MGHRA and CDR2 YSYEKL. The CDR3 is 17 amino acids. Here the CDR3 DNA reads TGCGCCAGCAGCCAAGATCCGGCCGGGACAACTAATGAAAAACTGTTTTTT. It encodes CASSQDPAGTTNEKLFF.

The rearrangement uses TRBV9 and TRBJ1-2, with unresolved D. The CDR3 totals 12 residues. Germline CDR1 SGDLS, CDR2 YYNGEE. The V end was cut by 3 bases, the J end by 0 bases, with 3 bases between. CDR3: CASSGTNYGYTF. For the CDR3, the DNA is TGTGCCAGCAGCGGGACTAACTATGGCTACACCTTC.

The chain employs TRBV5-6 and TRBJ2-1; the match to TRBD1 covers 10 bases. Germline CDR1 is SGHDT and CDR2 is YYEEEE. The CDR3 sequence is 15 residues long. V shed 4 bases, J shed 8 bases, and the junction held 9 bases outside the gene matches. The chain's CDR3 is CASSHRDRGMDEQFF. In DNA, the CDR3 is TGTGCCAGCAGCCACCGGGACAGGGGTATGGATGAGCAGTTCTTC.

This chain connects TRBV10-3 to TRBJ2-3; D possibly uses TRBD1 or TRBD2 (5 bases each). The CDR3 covers 15 residues. V was pared by 3 bases and J by 1 base, with 11 bases between. CDR1 ENHRY and CDR2 SYGVKD come from the germline V gene. The CDR3 nucleotides are TGTGCCATCAGTGATTCCGGGACCGGCACAGATACGCAGTATTTT. Encoded protein: CAISDSGTGTDTQYF.

J is TRBJ2-1 and V is TRBV5-1, with TRBD2 matching 10 bases. V lost 0 bases and J lost 3; bases outside the gene matches: 6. The CDR3 runs to 17 residues. In germline, CDR1 is SGHRS, CDR2 YFSETQ. The CDR3 region is CASSLEDLAGGYNEQFF. The CDR3, as DNA: TGCGCCAGCAGCTTGGAGGATTTAGCGGGGGGCTACAATGAGCAGTTCTTC.

The chain employs TRBV6-1 and TRBJ2-7; no firm D call. CDR1 is MNHNS, CDR2 SASEGT, per germline. This CDR3 contains 13 residues. V lost 1 base and J lost 2, with 6 bases in between. The CDR3 reads CASSEGGTYEQYF. CDR3 sequence (DNA): TGTGCCAGCAGTGAAGGCGGTACCTACGAGCAGTACTTC.

The chain couples TRBV29-1 to TRBJ2-3; D is undetermined. The CDR3 covers 13 residues. The ends were cut back, 7 bases at V and 3 bases at J, with 14 bases in the middle. Germline V lookup: CDR1 SQVTM, CDR2 ANQGSEA. The CDR3 bases are TGCAGCGCCGTTCGACCGGATACAGATACGCAGTATTTT. It translates to CSAVRPDTDTQYF.

The genes are TRBV28 and TRBJ1-1; TRBD1 aligns across 8 bases. The V and J ends lost 5 bases and 6 bases, in that order; junction bases with no gene match: 8. CDR1 and CDR2 from the germline V gene are MDHEN and SYDVKM. The CDR3 runs 14 residues. DNA for the CDR3: TGTGCCAGCAGTACAGGACAGGGAATATCTGAAGCTTTCTTT. Protein sequence: CASSTGQGISEAFF.

The chain is built from TRBV18 and TRBJ2-7; D is possibly TRBD2 (5 bases). Germline loops: CDR1 KGHSH, CDR2 LQKENI. V was clipped by 0 bases and J by 4 bases, with 10 bases between them. The CDR3 contains 14 residues. The CDR3 region has the DNA TGTGCCAGCTCACCACCCGGACTGGGGTACGAGCAGTACTTC. It translates to CASSPPGLGYEQYF.

The V call is TRBV6-1, the J call TRBJ2-7; D possibly corresponds to TRBD2 (6 bases). Germline CDR1 MNHNS, CDR2 SASEGT. The CDR3 spans 19 residues. V gave up 2 bases and J gave up 3 bases, with 26 bases separating them. CDR3 residues: CASSERVGLLGGGYYEQYF. The CDR3, as DNA: TGTGCCAGCAGTGAAAGGGTTGGGTTACTCGGTGGAGGGTACTACGAGCAGTACTTC.

The gene calls are TRBV7-9 and TRBJ1-2; D gene ambiguous. The CDR3 has 15 residues. Looked up from germline, CDR1 is SEHNR and CDR2 is FQNEAQ (reference sequence). Between the trimmed V and J ends, which lost 5 bases and 0 bases, there was a span of 13 bases. The CDR3 protein is CASSVTVTPNYGYTF. In DNA form, the CDR3 reads TGTGCCAGCAGCGTTACAGTGACCCCTAACTATGGCTACACCTTC.

This chain joins TRBV6-5 and TRBJ2-1; TRBD2 matches at 12 bases. The CDR3 sequence is 15 residues long. Germline-derived CDR1 and CDR2 are MNHEY and SVGAGI. V was clipped by 5 bases and J by 5 bases; unmatched bases: 4. The CDR3 DNA sequence: TGTGCCAGCAGTGCGGGACTAGCGGGCCACAATGAGCAGTTCTTC. It codes for CASSAGLAGHNEQFF.

V gene TRBV19 combines with J gene TRBJ1-1; 7 positions agree with TRBD1. J gave up 4 bases and V 4 bases, and 12 bases lay outside the gene matches. CDR1 is LNHDA and CDR2 is SQIVND in the germline V gene (reference sequence). The CDR3 totals 16 residues. CDR3: CASSTLTGDEGTEAFF. The CDR3 DNA follows: TGTGCCAGTAGTACCTTAACAGGGGACGAGGGCACTGAAGCTTTCTTT.

This chain uses TRBV30 with TRBJ1-2; D is undetermined. V dropped 1 base and J dropped 4 bases, with 16 bases sitting between them. CDR1 is GTSNPN, CDR2 SVGIG, per germline (reference sequence). This CDR3 comprises 15 residues. CDR3 DNA: TGTGCCTGGAGTGCCGCAACACCCGGGCCCTATGGCTACACCTTC. It translates to CAWSAATPGPYGYTF.

The CDR3 here is CASSVGTDGYTF. In nucleotides, the CDR3 is TGTGCCAGTAGTGTCGGGACAGATGGCTACACCTTC. This rearrangement joins TRBV19 to TRBJ1-2; 7 bases line up with TRBD1. Germline V CDR1 and CDR2: LNHDA, SQIVND (reference sequence). J was trimmed by 6 bases and V by 5 bases; bases with no gene match: 3. This CDR3 is 12 amino acids long.

The chain carries TRBV4-3 and TRBJ1-3; 8 nucleotides align to TRBD1. The CDR3 consists of 17 residues. The V segment lost 0 bases and the J segment 0 bases; nucleotides outside the gene matches: 4. Germline CDR1 and CDR2: LGHNA and YSLEER. CDR3 in DNA: TGCGCCAGCAGCCAAGACGAAACAGGGGGCTCTGGAAACACCATATATTTT. Residues: CASSQDETGGSGNTIYF.

This clone was observed a single time. This chain joins TRBV13 and TRBJ2-5, with D tentatively TRBD2 (5 bases). Germline CDR1 PRHDT, CDR2 FYEKMQ (reference sequence). Trimming stripped 5 bases from V and 1 base from J, with 8 bases between. The CDR3 length is 13 residues. The CDR3 loop reads CASSRGLQETQYF. CDR3 sequence (DNA): TGTGCCAGCAGCAGAGGACTCCAAGAGACCCAGTACTTC.

V and J are TRBV6-5 and TRBJ2-5; a possible D gene is TRBD2 (5 bases). The assigned J gene may be wrong: the sequence end matches TRBJ2-7 better. From germline, CDR1 is MNHEY and CDR2 SVGAGI. CDR3 length: 15 amino acids. The CDR3 DNA is TGTGCCAGCAGTTACTCGAGCAGCGGAATCTTCGAGCAGTACTTC. It specifies CASSYSSSGIFEQYF.

This clone was seen just once. This chain joins TRBV4-1 and TRBJ1-1; D is undetermined. The CDR3 has 13 residues. CDR1 is MGHRA and CDR2 is YSYEKL in the germline V gene. V was shortened by 1 base and J by 8 bases, with 11 bases between the two germline ends. CDR3 residues: CASSQGPGLEAFF. As DNA, the CDR3 is TGCGCCAGCAGCCAAGGCCCCGGTCTCGAAGCTTTCTTT.

The chain recombines TRBV13 with TRBJ1-1; unclear D gene. Trimming stripped 3 bases from V and 3 bases from J, with 5 bases between. Germline-derived CDR1 and CDR2 are PRHDT and FYEKMQ (reference sequence). This CDR3 has 12 residues. The chain's CDR3 is CASSLGYTEAFF. In DNA, the CDR3 is TGTGCCAGCAGCTTGGGATACACTGAAGCTTTCTTT.

This clone was recorded only once. The chain carries TRBV2 and TRBJ2-7, with TRBD2 as a possible D gene (6 bases). The germline V gene encodes CDR1 SNHLY and CDR2 FYNNEI. Trimming removed 5 bases from V and 5 bases from J, with 16 bases in between. This CDR3 has 14 residues. CDR3 nucleotide sequence: TGTGCCAGCAGTAACCGACTAGAGATTGACGAGCAGTACTTC. This codes for CASSNRLEIDEQYF.

CDR3 in amino acids: CASSTDRAYYEQYF. CDR3 in DNA: TGTGCCAGCTCTACCGACAGGGCCTACTACGAGCAGTACTTC. This rearrangement joins TRBV7-9 to TRBJ2-7, with TRBD1 matching over 7 bases. The germline V gene has CDR1 SEHNR and CDR2 FQNEAQ (reference sequence). The CDR3 is made up of 14 amino acids. V lost 8 bases to trimming and J lost 3 bases; unmatched junction nucleotides: 10.

This rearrangement joins TRBV6-1 to TRBJ2-1; D call uncertain. Trimming removed 6 bases at V and 4 bases at J, with 16 bases between. There are 15 residues in the CDR3. CDR1 MNHNS and CDR2 SASEGT come from the germline V gene. For the CDR3, the DNA is TGTGCCAGCAGATCGACTCACCACCTTTACAATGAGCAGTTCTTC. The encoded protein is CASRSTHHLYNEQFF.